The source of this T cell receptor beta chain is a study of breast tumors, draining lymph nodes, adjacent tissues (dated by TCRdb to 2016 to 2018). Study-wide context: The study compared TCR beta repertoires across tumor, adjacent nontumor tissue and axillary lymph nodes from breast cancer patients. In human breast cancer, the study set out to evaluate how tumor, surrounding tissue and draining lymph node repertoires relate to one another and whether T cells may move between these sites. Study-wide conclusions, independent of this receptor: The conclusion that tumor T cells originate in lymph nodes was presented as consistent with a hypothesis rather than as directly demonstrated. A scenario in which most tumor T cells derive from the lymph node and then expand within tumor tissue was judged to be consistent with the data. Tumor and nontumor tissue repertoires were found to be significantly more similar in luminal-like than in basal-like breast cancer. Tumors showed preferential V and J gene usage, and their T-cell repertoire diversity fell below that of lymph nodes yet above that of nontumor tissue.

At least ten counts were recorded for this clonotype. This receptor's antigen is unknown. No base qualities exist here, and no much larger clone lies one base off it. The axillary draining lymph nodes of breast cancer patients were the source of the lymph node samples. The CDR3 has 14 amino acids, counting the end cysteine and phenylalanine. Only the CDR3 DNA is retained, 42 bases long and in frame from the first base. The germline V and J ends show losses of 7 bases and 8 bases respectively, and no gene match explains 8 bases of the junction. Sequencer: Illumina HiSeq 2000. TCR beta chain libraries were generated by multiplex PCR amplification. The amplified TCR beta chain products were analyzed by high-throughput sequencing. In-frame beta chains were kept once TCRdb had trimmed the public reads at Q25 with fastp and called clones with MiXCR. Rows are unified per CDR3 protein, each entry keeping the most common DNA and genes. The sample table shows some 85,000 distinct CDR3 sequences, and roughly 30% are seen once. Over 8% of the sample is held by the ten biggest clonotypes.

Sequencing input: axillary lymph node tissue. The TCR sequence derives from a female donor with breast cancer. Some clones in this sample may be carry-over from other donors' samples. The chain is encoded by TRBV12-3 or TRBV12-4 joined to TRBJ2-5; 12 of the junction bases match TRBD2. This receptor has the CDR3 CASKRLAGEYTQYF. The DNA is TGTGCCAGCAAGAGACTAGCGGGAGAGTATACCCAGTACTTC.